This entry concerns a single T cell receptor (beta chain). This clonotype showed up just a few times. Its antigen is unknown. Nothing much larger sits one base from this clone, and base qualities are not available. V and J lose 5 bases and 3 bases, and a span of 17 bases separates them. Including cysteine and phenylalanine, the CDR3 has 15 amino acids. The kept DNA is CDR3 alone, 45 bases in frame from the first base. CDR1 is given as MDHEN and CDR2 as SYDVKM, both from the germline V gene. Library method: RT-PCR. The run used an Illumina HiSeq 2500. Starting from the raw public reads, TCRdb applied fastp trimming at Q25, assembled clones with MiXCR and retained in-frame beta chains. A single entry per CDR3 protein holds the most common genes and DNA from its merged rows. The sample data list about 300,000 distinct CDR3 sequences, and 22% of these were observed just once. 10% of the sample rests with the top ten.

This record comes from a study of response to subunit inactivated influenza vaccine (dated 2018 in TCRdb). About the full investigation: To follow how T cells responded to a trivalent subunit inactivated influenza vaccine, the researchers relied on deep quantitative profiling of the T cell receptor repertoire. Study-wide findings and limitations: The authors suggested that each seasonal influenza vaccination may recruit only a limited number of new T cells.

The sequencing used PBMCs from blood, collected about 20 months after vaccination. The rearrangement combines TRBV28 with TRBJ2-7, with no confidently assigned D gene. The sequence was obtained from a man in his fifties or sixties who received an inactivated influenza vaccine. Donor details come from another sample of the same person, matched by shared clones. The CDR3 protein sequence reads: CASSNAGILNYEQYF. The nucleotides are TGTGCCAGCAGTAACGCAGGCATCCTGAACTACGAGCAGTACTTC.